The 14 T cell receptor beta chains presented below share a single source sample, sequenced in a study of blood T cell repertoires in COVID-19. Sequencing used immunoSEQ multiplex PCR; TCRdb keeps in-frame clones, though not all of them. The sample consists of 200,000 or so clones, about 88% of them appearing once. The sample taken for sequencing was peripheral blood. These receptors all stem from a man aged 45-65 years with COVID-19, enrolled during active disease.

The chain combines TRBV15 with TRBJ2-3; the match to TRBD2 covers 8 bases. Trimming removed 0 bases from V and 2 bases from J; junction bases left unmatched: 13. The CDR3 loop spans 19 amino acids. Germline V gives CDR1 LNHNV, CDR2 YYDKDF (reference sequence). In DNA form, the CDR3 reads TGTGCCACCAGCAGAGAAGGGCGGGGGGCGATACCCCCCACAGATACGCAGTATTTT. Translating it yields CATSREGRGAIPPTDTQYF.

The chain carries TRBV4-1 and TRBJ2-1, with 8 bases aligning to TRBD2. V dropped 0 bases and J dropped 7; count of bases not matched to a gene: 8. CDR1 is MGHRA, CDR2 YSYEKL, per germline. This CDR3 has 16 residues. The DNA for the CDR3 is TGCGCCAGCAGCCAAGATAGGGCGGGAGGTTGGAATGAGCAGTTCTTC. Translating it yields CASSQDRAGGWNEQFF.

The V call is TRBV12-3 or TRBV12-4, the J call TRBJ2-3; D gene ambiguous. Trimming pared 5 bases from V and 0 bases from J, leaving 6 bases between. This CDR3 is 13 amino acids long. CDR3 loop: CASSVPSTDTQYF. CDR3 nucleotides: TGTGCCAGCAGTGTCCCTAGCACAGATACGCAGTATTTT.

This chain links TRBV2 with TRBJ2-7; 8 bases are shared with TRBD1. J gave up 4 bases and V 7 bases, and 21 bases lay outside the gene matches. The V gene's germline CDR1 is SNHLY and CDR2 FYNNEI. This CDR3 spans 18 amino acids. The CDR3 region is CASTESPPRQGQGYEQYF. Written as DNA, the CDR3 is TGTGCCAGCACCGAGTCCCCCCCACGACAGGGGCAGGGTTACGAGCAGTACTTC.

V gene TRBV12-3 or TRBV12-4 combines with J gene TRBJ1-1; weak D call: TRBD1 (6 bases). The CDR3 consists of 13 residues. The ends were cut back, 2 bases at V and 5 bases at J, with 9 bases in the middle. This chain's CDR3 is CASSLKQGTEAFF. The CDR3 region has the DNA TGTGCCAGCAGTTTAAAGCAGGGGACTGAAGCTTTCTTT.

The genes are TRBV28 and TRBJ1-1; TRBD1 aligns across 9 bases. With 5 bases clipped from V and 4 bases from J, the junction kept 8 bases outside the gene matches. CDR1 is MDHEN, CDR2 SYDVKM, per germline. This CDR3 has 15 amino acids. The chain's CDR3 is CASSPGTGFGTEAFF. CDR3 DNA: TGTGCCAGCAGTCCCGGGACAGGGTTTGGCACTGAAGCTTTCTTT.

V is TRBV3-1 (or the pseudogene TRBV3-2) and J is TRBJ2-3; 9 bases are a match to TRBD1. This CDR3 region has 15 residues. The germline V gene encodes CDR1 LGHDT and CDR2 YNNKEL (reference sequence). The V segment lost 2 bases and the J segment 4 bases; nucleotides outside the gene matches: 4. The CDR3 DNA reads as TGTGCCAGCAGCCAACATACAGGGGGCCCAGATACGCAGTATTTT. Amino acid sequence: CASSQHTGGPDTQYF.

CDR3 DNA sequence: TGTGCCAGCAGCCCGACAGGGCCGACCGGGGAGCTGTTTTTT. It yields the protein CASSPTGPTGELFF. The rearrangement links TRBV5-4 to TRBJ2-2; TRBD1 agrees at 7 bases. V lost 4 bases to trimming and J lost 5 bases; unmatched junction nucleotides: 5. Germline assignment: CDR1 SGHNT and CDR2 YYREEE (reference sequence). There are 14 residues in the CDR3.

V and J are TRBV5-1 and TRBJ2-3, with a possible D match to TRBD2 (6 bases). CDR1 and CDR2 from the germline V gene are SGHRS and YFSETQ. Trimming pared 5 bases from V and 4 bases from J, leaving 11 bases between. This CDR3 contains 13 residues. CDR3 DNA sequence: TGCGCCAGCAGGTCTAGCGAGGCAGATACGCAGTATTTT. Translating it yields CASRSSEADTQYF.

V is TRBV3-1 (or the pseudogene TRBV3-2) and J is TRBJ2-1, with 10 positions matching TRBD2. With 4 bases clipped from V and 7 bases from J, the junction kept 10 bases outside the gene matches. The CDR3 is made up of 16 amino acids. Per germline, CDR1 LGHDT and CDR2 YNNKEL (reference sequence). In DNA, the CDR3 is TGTGCCAGCAGCCCGACTTTTACTAGCGGGAAAAATGAGCAGTTCTTC. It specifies CASSPTFTSGKNEQFF.

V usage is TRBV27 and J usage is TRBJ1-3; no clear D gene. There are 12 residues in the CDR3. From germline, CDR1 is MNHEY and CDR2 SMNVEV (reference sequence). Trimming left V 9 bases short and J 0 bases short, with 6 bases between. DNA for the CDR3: TGTGCCAGACAGAGCTCTGGAAACACCATATATTTT. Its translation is CARQSSGNTIYF.

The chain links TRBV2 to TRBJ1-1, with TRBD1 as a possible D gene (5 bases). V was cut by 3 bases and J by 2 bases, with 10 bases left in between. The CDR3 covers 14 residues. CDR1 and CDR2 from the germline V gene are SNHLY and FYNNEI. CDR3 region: CASSDGRGNTEAFF. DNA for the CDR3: TGTGCCAGCAGTGATGGAAGGGGCAACACTGAAGCTTTCTTT.

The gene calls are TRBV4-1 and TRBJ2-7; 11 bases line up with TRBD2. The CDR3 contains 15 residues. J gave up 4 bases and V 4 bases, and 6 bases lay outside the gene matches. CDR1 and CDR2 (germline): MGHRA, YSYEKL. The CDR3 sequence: CASSPQRTSGYEQYF. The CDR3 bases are TGCGCCAGCAGCCCACAGAGGACTAGCGGGTACGAGCAGTACTTC.

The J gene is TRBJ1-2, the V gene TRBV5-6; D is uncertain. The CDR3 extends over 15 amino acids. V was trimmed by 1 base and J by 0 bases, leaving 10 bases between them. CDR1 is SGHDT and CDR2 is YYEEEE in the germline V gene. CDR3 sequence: CASSLLRATNYGYTF. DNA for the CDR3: TGTGCCAGCAGCTTGTTGAGAGCTACTAACTATGGCTACACCTTC.